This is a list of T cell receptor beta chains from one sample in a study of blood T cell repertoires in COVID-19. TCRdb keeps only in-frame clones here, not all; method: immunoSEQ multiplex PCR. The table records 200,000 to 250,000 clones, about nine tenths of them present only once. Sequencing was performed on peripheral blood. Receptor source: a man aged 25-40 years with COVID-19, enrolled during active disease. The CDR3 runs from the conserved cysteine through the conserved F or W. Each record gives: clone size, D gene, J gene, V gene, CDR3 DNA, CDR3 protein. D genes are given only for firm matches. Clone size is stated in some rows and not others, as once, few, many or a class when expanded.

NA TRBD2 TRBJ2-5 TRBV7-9 TGTGCCAGCAGCTCCCGAGCGGGGGGGAATGTAGAGACCCAGTACTTC CASSSRAGGNVETQYF
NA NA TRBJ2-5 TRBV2 TGTGCCAGCAGTATTGACAGGCAAGAGACCCAGTACTTC CASSIDRQETQYF
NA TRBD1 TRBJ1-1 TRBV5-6 TGTGCCAGCAGCCTGGGACAGGGTCACACTGAAGCTTTCTTT CASSLGQGHTEAFF
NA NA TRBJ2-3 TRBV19 TGTGCCAGTAGTATGCAAGGGGTAACTAGCACAGATACGCAGTATTTT CASSMQGVTSTDTQYF
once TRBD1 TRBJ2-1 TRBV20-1 TGCAGTGCTAGTCGGACAGGGCGTTTTTCCTACAATGAGCAGTTCTTC CSASRTGRFSYNEQFF
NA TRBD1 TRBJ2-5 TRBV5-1 TGCGCCAGCAGCTCCGGGACAGCCCTACAAGAGACCCAGTACTTC CASSSGTALQETQYF
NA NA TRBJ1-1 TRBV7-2 TGTGCCAGCAGCTTGTCCAGGGATAACACTGAAGCTTTCTTT CASSLSRDNTEAFF
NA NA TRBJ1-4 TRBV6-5 TGTGCCAGCAGTTACGTCCCCGGGAATAAACTGTTTTTT CASSYVPGNKLFF
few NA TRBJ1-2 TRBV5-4 TGTGCCAGCAGCTTGGCCCTAACAGCATATGGCTACACCTTC CASSLALTAYGYTF
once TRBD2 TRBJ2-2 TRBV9 TGTGCCAGCAGCGTACTAGCGGGGGGCACGAACACCGGGGAGCTGTTTTTT CASSVLAGGTNTGELFF
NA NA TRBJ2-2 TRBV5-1 TGCGCCAGCAGTGGTAAAGGGAGCTACACCGGGGAGCTGTTTTTT CASSGKGSYTGELFF
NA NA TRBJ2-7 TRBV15 TGTGCCACCAGCAGAGCCCCGGGCTACGAGCAGTACTTC CATSRAPGYEQYF
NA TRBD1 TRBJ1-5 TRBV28 TGTGCCAGCAGCCCTACAGGGGGTGCTCAGCCCCAGCATTTT CASSPTGGAQPQHF
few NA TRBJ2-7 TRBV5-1 TGCGCCAGCAGCTCCCGGGACTCCCGCTACGAGCAGTACTTC CASSSRDSRYEQYF
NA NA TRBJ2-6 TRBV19 TGTGCCAGTATTCCCCTTACAGGGCCTGGGGCCAACGTCCTGACTTTC CASIPLTGPGANVLTF
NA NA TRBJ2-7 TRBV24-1 TGTGCCACCAGTGAACCAACTAGTGGTAGCCAGACATACGAGCAGTACTTC CATSEPTSGSQTYEQYF
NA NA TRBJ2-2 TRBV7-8 TGTGCCAGCAGCGCCCGGCCGGACAAGTTGGCCGGGGAGCTGTTTTTT CASSARPDKLAGELFF
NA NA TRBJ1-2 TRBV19 TGTGCCAGTCTCCCACAGGGAGATAATGGCTACACCTTC CASLPQGDNGYTF
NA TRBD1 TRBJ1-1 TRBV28 TGTGCCAGCAGTACCGACAGGGGCCGAATGAACACTGAAGCTTTCTTT CASSTDRGRMNTEAFF
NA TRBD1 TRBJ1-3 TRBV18 TGTGCCAGCTCACCAAAAAGACCGGGACAGGAGTTATTCGGCTCTGGAAACACCATATATTTT CASSPKRPGQELFGSGNTIYF
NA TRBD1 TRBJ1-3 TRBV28 TGTGCCAGCAGTCCCGACAGGGGAGCTGGAAACACCATATATTTT CASSPDRGAGNTIYF
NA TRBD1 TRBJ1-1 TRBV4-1 TGCGCCAGCAGCCAGCGCAGGGGGCGATTGAACACTGAAGCTTTCTTT CASSQRRGRLNTEAFF
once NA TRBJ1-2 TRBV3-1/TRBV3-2 TGTGCCAGCAAGGGGGTAGATGGCTACACCTTC CASKGVDGYTF
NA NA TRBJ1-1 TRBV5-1 TGCGCCAGCAGCTTGGCAGTCGTGATGAACACTGAAGCTTTCTTT CASSLAVVMNTEAFF
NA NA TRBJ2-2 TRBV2 TGTGCCAGCAGTGAACTGGGGCGGTCGAACACCGGGGAGCTGTTTTTT CASSELGRSNTGELFF
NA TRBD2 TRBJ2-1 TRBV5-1 TGCGCCAGCAGCTTGGAGGTAGGCGGGGGGTACAATGAGCAGTTCTTC CASSLEVGGGYNEQFF
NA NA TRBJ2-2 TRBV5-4 TGTGCCAGCAGCTTGGATAGTACTGGGGAGCTGTTTTTT CASSLDSTGELFF
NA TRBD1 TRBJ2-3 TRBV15 TGTGCCACCAGCAGCCGGGACAGGGGGCCAGATACGCAGTATTTT CATSSRDRGPDTQYF
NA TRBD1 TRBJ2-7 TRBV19 TGTGCCAGTAAACGGGACAGGGTCTCCTACGAGCAGTACTTC CASKRDRVSYEQYF
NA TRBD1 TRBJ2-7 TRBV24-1 TGTGCCACCAGTGACCCGGACAGGGGGCCGTCCTACGAGCAGTACTTC CATSDPDRGPSYEQYF
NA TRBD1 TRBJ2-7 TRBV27 TGTGCCAGCAGTTTTCGACAGGGTATCTACGAGCAGTACTTC CASSFRQGIYEQYF
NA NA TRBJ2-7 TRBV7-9 TGTGCCAGCAGCTCCGGGACACTCTCCTACGAGCAGTACTTC CASSSGTLSYEQYF
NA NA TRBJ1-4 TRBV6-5 TGTGCCAGCAGTTACTCTCAGGGCAATGAAAAACTGTTTTTT CASSYSQGNEKLFF
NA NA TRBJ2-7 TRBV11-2 TGTGCCAGCAGCTTAGATGGGGGACTCTACGAGCAGTACTTC CASSLDGGLYEQYF
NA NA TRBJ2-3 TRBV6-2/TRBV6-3 TGTGCCAGCAGCCCCCCAACAGATACGCAGTATTTT CASSPPTDTQYF
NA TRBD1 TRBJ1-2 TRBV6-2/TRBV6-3 TGTGCCAGCAGCCCCGACAGGGAAGGAGACTATGGCTACACCTTC CASSPDREGDYGYTF
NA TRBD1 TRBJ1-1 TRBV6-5 TGTGCCAGCAGTTACCTCAGGACAGGGGCGGGCACTGAAGCTTTCTTT CASSYLRTGAGTEAFF
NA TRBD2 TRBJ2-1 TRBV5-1 TGCGCCAGCAGCTTTGCACTAGCGGGGGCAAATGAGCAGTTCTTC CASSFALAGANEQFF
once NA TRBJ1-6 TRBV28 TGTGCCAGCAGTTTGAGGAGCTCCTATAATTCACCCCTCCACTTT CASSLRSSYNSPLHF
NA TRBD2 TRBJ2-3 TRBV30 TGTGCCTGGTCGACTAGCGGGAGTTGGGATACGCAGTATTTT CAWSTSGSWDTQYF
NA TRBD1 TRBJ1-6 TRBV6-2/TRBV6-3 TGTGCCAGCAGTGGACAGGGGTACTATAATTCACCCCTCCACTTT CASSGQGYYNSPLHF
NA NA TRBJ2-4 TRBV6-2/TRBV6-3 TGTGCCAGCAGTTATTTGGGTAGCCCAGCCGGAAACATTCAGTACTTC CASSYLGSPAGNIQYF
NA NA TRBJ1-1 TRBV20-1 TGCAGTGCTCCTTGGAACAGCCGGCCTTTCTTT CSAPWNSRPFF
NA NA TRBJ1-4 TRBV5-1 TGCGCCAGCAGCTTTAAGGGGAATGAAAAACTGTTTTTT CASSFKGNEKLFF
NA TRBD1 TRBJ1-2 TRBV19 TGTGCCAGCGGCACCTTGGGGACAGTCCGTCGCTACACCTTC CASGTLGTVRRYTF
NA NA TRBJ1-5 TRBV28 TGTGCCAGCAGTTTATTAAGGGGGTTAATTAATCAGCCCCAGCATTTT CASSLLRGLINQPQHF
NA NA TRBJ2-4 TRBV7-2 TGTGCCAGCAGCTTAGGAGTTGGGCAGGGACTAGCCAAAAACATTCAGTACTTC CASSLGVGQGLAKNIQYF
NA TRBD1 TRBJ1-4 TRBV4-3 TGCGCCAGCAGCCCCGGACAGGGGGCGAAGGGGGCGGGTGAAAAACTGTTTTTT CASSPGQGAKGAGEKLFF
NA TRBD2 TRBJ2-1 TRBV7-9 TGTGCCAGCAGCTTACTAGCGGGGGGCGGGGATGAGCAGTTCTTC CASSLLAGGGDEQFF
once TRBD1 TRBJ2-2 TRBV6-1 TGTGCCAGCAGTGAAGCCCAGACAGGGGGCTTTCTGGACGGGGAGCTGTTTTTT CASSEAQTGGFLDGELFF
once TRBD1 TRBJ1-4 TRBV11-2 TGTGCCAGCAGCCCCTCAGGGGGCAGTAATGAAAAACTGTTTTTT CASSPSGGSNEKLFF
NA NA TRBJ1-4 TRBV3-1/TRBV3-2 TGTGCCAGCAGCCAATTTGAGCGCGGGGATGAAAAACTGTTTTTT CASSQFERGDEKLFF
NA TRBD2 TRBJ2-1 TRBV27 TGTGCCAGCAGTCCTGAAATAGCGGGGGCGGATGAGCAGTTCTTC CASSPEIAGADEQFF
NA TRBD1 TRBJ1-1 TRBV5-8 TGTGCCAGCAGCTGGGACAGGACTAACACTGAAGCTTTCTTT CASSWDRTNTEAFF
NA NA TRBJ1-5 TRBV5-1 TGCGCCAGCAGCTTGTTTCTCGGAGATCAGCCCCAGCATTTT CASSLFLGDQPQHF